These T cell receptor beta chains were read from a single sample in a study of shared clonotypes between healthy human individuals. Profiled with immunoSEQ multiplex PCR; TCRdb holds only in-frame clones, not every one. The sample holds 2 million or so clones; 85% to 95% are singletons and the top ten take about 0.13%. Material: naive CD4+ T cells sorted from blood. The origin of the receptors is a man younger than 35 in good health. Each CDR3 is given with its conserved first and last residue. A D gene is named only where the DNA matches it firmly. A clone size is listed for some rows: how often the clone was seen (once, few, many), or a class if it is expanded.

J	size	D	V	CDR3	DNA
TRBJ2-1	-	-	TRBV5-6	CASSSLGSGGNEQFF	TGTGCCAGCAGCTCTCTAGGTAGCGGAGGTAATGAGCAGTTCTTC
TRBJ2-3	-	TRBD1	TRBV9	CASSQEGDRRTDTQYF	TGTGCCAGCAGCCAAGAGGGGGACAGAAGGACAGATACGCAGTATTTT
TRBJ1-2	-	TRBD1	TRBV2	CASTPPSGQGFFRNF	TGTGCCAGCACCCCCCCCTCCGGACAGGGGTTTTTCCGGAACTTC
TRBJ2-3	-	-	TRBV7-9	CASSQGGGDTDTQYF	TGTGCCAGCAGTCAGGGCGGGGGCGACACAGATACGCAGTATTTT
TRBJ1-2	-	-	TRBV18	CASSPQRGMDNYGYTF	TGTGCCAGCTCACCACAAAGGGGAATGGATAACTATGGCTACACCTTC
TRBJ2-5	-	-	TRBV6-1	CASSEAPRPETQYF	TGTGCCAGCAGTGAAGCTCCAAGACCGGAGACCCAGTACTTC
TRBJ2-1	-	TRBD2	TRBV5-4	CASSLGLAVLNEQFF	TGTGCCAGCAGCTTGGGACTAGCGGTCCTCAATGAGCAGTTCTTC
TRBJ1-6	-	-	TRBV6-5	CASKQGNNSPLHF	TGTGCCAGCAAACAGGGTAATAATTCACCCCTCCACTTT
TRBJ2-7	once	TRBD1	TRBV18	CASSPPAGGDEQYF	TGTGCCAGCTCACCACCGGCAGGGGGTGATGAGCAGTACTTC
TRBJ1-4	-	-	TRBV10-3	CAISSGNEKLFF	TGTGCCATCAGTTCGGGTAATGAAAAACTGTTTTTT
TRBJ2-7	-	-	TRBV28	CASSPGPKPYEQYF	TGTGCCAGCAGTCCCGGACCGAAACCCTACGAGCAGTACTTC
TRBJ2-2	once	TRBD1	TRBV15	CATSNSKGARETGELFF	TGTGCCACCAGCAATTCTAAGGGGGCGAGAGAGACCGGGGAGCTGTTTTTT
TRBJ2-1	-	TRBD2	TRBV4-1	CASSQEGSGSGYNEQFF	TGCGCCAGCAGCCAAGAGGGAAGCGGGAGTGGATACAATGAGCAGTTCTTC
TRBJ2-7	-	TRBD1	TRBV6-1	CASRADRGAYEQYF	TGTGCCAGCAGGGCCGACAGGGGGGCCTACGAGCAGTACTTC
TRBJ1-3	-	-	TRBV5-1	CASSLDRGAAGNTIYF	TGCGCCAGCAGCTTGGATCGGGGGGCGGCTGGAAACACCATATATTTT
TRBJ1-3	-	-	TRBV5-4	CASSLRQTSGNTIYF	TGTGCCAGCAGCTTAAGACAGACCTCTGGAAACACCATATATTTT
TRBJ1-5	-	TRBD1	TRBV2	CASSLGQGNQPQHF	TGTGCCAGCAGCCTCGGACAGGGCAATCAGCCCCAGCATTTT
TRBJ2-4	-	-	TRBV27	CASSFRIDGIAKNIQYF	TGTGCCAGCAGTTTTCGGATTGACGGAATAGCCAAAAACATTCAGTACTTC
TRBJ1-6	-	TRBD1	TRBV30	CAWRLSGGNSPLHF	TGTGCCTGGAGACTATCAGGGGGGAATTCACCCCTCCACTTT
TRBJ2-5	-	TRBD1	TRBV2	CASSEEGGVETQYF	TGTGCCAGCAGTGAAGAAGGGGGCGTTGAGACCCAGTACTTC
TRBJ2-2	-	TRBD2	TRBV6-1	CASSEFSGGWYPGELFF	TGTGCCAGCAGTGAATTTAGCGGGGGTTGGTATCCCGGGGAGCTGTTTTTT
TRBJ1-2	-	TRBD1	TRBV19	CASRFRDRGENNYGYTF	TGTGCCAGTAGATTTCGGGACAGAGGGGAAAATAACTATGGCTACACCTTC
TRBJ1-6	-	-	TRBV2	CASGGPLHF	TGTGCCAGCGGAGGGCCCCTCCACTTT
TRBJ2-1	-	-	TRBV7-3	CASSLLSPGGPYNEQFF	TGTGCCAGCAGCTTACTGTCCCCCGGGGGGCCCTACAATGAGCAGTTCTTC
TRBJ2-5	-	TRBD2	TRBV28	CASSLLGLAGGFQETQYF	TGTGCCAGCAGTTTATTAGGTCTAGCGGGGGGGTTCCAAGAGACCCAGTACTTC
TRBJ1-1	-	TRBD1	TRBV5-1	CASSLAPQGAGDTEAFF	TGCGCCAGCAGCTTGGCCCCCCAGGGGGCTGGGGACACTGAAGCTTTCTTT
TRBJ2-2	-	TRBD2	TRBV6-5	CASSLRTSGIAGELFF	TGTGCCAGCAGTTTAAGGACTAGCGGTATTGCCGGGGAGCTGTTTTTT
TRBJ2-7	-	-	TRBV29-1	CSVGMGGGSYEQYF	TGCAGCGTGGGGATGGGAGGGGGGTCCTACGAGCAGTACTTC
TRBJ2-3	once	TRBD2	TRBV2	CASRDWASGGTDTQYF	TGTGCCTCACGGGACTGGGCTAGCGGGGGCACAGATACGCAGTATTTT
TRBJ2-7	-	-	TRBV5-1	CASSLTGAGLEQYF	TGCGCCAGCAGCTTGACGGGGGCAGGTCTTGAGCAGTACTTC
TRBJ2-7	-	-	TRBV7-9	CASSRGELAGDEQYF	TGTGCCAGCAGCCGAGGAGAGTTGGCCGGCGACGAGCAGTACTTC
TRBJ1-1	-	-	TRBV19	CASSWEGLNTEAFF	TGTGCCAGTAGTTGGGAGGGTTTGAACACTGAAGCTTTCTTT
TRBJ2-1	-	TRBD2	TRBV6-5	CASRGTSGIQFF	TGTGCCAGCAGGGGGACTAGCGGGATTCAGTTCTTC
TRBJ1-1	-	-	TRBV5-4	CATLQNTEAFF	TGTGCCACCTTACAGAACACTGAAGCTTTCTTT
TRBJ1-1	-	-	TRBV29-1	CSVVLWAEAFF	TGCAGCGTTGTGCTCTGGGCTGAAGCTTTCTTT
TRBJ1-1	-	-	TRBV6-1	CASRRGGTEAFF	TGTGCCAGCAGGAGAGGGGGTACTGAAGCTTTCTTT
TRBJ2-2	-	-	TRBV12-5	CASGLEWGTGELFF	TGTGCTAGTGGTTTGGAGTGGGGCACCGGGGAGCTGTTTTTT
TRBJ1-3	-	TRBD1	TRBV30	CAWSKGMDRGIGNTIYF	TGTGCCTGGAGTAAAGGGATGGACAGGGGAATTGGAAACACCATATATTTT
TRBJ2-7	-	TRBD2	TRBV4-1	CASSQVGLAGGKTIYEQYF	TGCGCCAGCAGCCAAGTTGGACTAGCGGGGGGCAAAACGATCTACGAGCAGTACTTC
TRBJ1-2	-	-	TRBV9	CASSPRTTDGYTF	TGTGCCAGCAGCCCGCGGACCACCGATGGCTACACCTTC
TRBJ2-7	-	TRBD1	TRBV7-9	CASSLSGTGDLGDEQYF	TGTGCCAGCAGCTTAAGTGGGACAGGGGACCTCGGAGACGAGCAGTACTTC
TRBJ2-6	-	-	TRBV19	CASNADLSSGANVLTF	TGTGCCAGTAACGCGGACCTCTCCTCTGGGGCCAACGTCCTGACTTTC
TRBJ2-2	-	-	TRBV7-7	CASSFSGRNTGELFF	TGTGCTAGCAGCTTTAGTGGGAGAAACACCGGGGAGCTGTTTTTT
TRBJ2-1	-	-	TRBV9	CASSVADYRSEQFF	TGTGCCAGCAGCGTAGCCGACTACAGGAGTGAGCAGTTCTTC
TRBJ2-1	once	-	TRBV4-2	CASSQDWQGSFNEQFF	TGTGCCAGCAGCCAAGATTGGCAGGGGAGTTTCAATGAGCAGTTCTTC
TRBJ2-3	-	-	TRBV6-6	CASSYRALPSDTQYF	TGTGCCAGCAGTTACCGGGCCCTTCCGTCGGATACGCAGTATTTT
TRBJ2-1	-	TRBD2	TRBV2	CASIRTSGGAEQFF	TGTGCCAGCATCCGGACTAGCGGGGGGGCCGAGCAGTTCTTC
TRBJ2-7	-	TRBD1	TRBV9	CASSVGDRVYEQYF	TGTGCCAGCAGCGTAGGGGACAGGGTCTACGAGCAGTACTTC
TRBJ1-2	-	TRBD1	TRBV7-3	CASSLGQGVDYGYTF	TGTGCCAGCAGCTTAGGACAGGGCGTAGACTATGGCTACACCTTC
TRBJ2-3	few	-	TRBV7-9	CASSLTGTDTQYF	TGTGCCAGCAGCTTGACTGGCACAGATACGCAGTATTTT